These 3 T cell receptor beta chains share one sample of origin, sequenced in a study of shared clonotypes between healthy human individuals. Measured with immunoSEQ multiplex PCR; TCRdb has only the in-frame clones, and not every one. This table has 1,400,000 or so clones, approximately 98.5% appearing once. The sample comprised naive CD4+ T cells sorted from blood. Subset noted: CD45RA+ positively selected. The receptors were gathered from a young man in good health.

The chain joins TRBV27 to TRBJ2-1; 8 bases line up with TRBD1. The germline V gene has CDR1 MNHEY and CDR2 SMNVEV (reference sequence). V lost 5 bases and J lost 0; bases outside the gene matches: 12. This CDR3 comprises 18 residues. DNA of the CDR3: TGTGCCAGCAGTCCCAGCCATGGGGACAGGAGCTCCTACAATGAGCAGTTCTTC. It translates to CASSPSHGDRSSYNEQFF.

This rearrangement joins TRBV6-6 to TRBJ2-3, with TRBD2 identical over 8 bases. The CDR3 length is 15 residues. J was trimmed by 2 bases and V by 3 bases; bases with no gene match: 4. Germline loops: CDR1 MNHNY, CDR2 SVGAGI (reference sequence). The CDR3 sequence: CASSYSGTTTDTQYF. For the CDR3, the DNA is TGTGCCAGCAGTTATAGCGGGACGACCACAGATACGCAGTATTTT.

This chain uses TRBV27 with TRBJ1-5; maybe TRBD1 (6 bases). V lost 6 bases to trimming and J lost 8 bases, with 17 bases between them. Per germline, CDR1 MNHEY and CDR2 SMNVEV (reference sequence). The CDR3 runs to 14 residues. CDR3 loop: CASRPGTPREPQHF. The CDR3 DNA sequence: TGTGCCAGCAGGCCCGGGACACCTAGGGAGCCCCAGCATTTT.